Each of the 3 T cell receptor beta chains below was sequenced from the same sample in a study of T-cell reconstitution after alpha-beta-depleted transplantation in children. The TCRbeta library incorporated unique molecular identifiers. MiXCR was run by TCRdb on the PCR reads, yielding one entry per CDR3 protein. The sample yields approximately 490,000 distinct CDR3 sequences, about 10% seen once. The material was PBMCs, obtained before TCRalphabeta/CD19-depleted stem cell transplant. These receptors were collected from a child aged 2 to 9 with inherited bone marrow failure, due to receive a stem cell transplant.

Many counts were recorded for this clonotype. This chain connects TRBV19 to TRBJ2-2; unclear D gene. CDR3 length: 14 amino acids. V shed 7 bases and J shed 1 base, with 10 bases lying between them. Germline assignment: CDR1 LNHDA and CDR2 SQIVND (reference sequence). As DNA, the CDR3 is TGTGCCAGTACCGGCAGAGTGAACACCGGGGAGCTGTTTTTT. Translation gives CASTGRVNTGELFF.

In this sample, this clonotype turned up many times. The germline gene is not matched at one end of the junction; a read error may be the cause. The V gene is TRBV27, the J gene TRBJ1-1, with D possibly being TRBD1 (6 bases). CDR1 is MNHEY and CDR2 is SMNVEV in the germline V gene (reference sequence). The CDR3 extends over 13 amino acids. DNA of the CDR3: TGTGCCAGCAGTTTAGGAGGACAGAGTGAAACTTTCTTT. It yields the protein CASSLGGQSETFF.

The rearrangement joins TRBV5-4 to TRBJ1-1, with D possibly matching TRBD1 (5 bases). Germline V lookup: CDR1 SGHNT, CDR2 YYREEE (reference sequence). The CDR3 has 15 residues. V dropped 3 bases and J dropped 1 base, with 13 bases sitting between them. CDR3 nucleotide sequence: TGTGCCAGCAGCTGGGGGAGGGGTACGAACACTGAAGCTTTCTTT. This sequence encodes CASSWGRGTNTEAFF.